The T cell receptor beta chain described here comes from a study of cytomegalovirus exposure and HLA in healthy donors (dated by TCRdb to the late 2010s). Turning to the overall study: An earlier analysis of 587 of the donors reported over 250 Gb of sequence data and about 120 million unique TCR beta sequences obtained from about 179 million T cells. Besides the first cohort of 666 subjects, a separate validation cohort made up of some 110 different subjects was used. Every repertoire in the discovery cohort had been generated on one and the same sequencing platform. A later genetic analysis used genome-wide SNP genotypes for about 60% of the roughly 700 donors, treating that subset as a discovery cohort. Roughly 5 DR-DQ haplotypes were handled as single units for association and clustering, since linkage in the cohort was strong. Donor age, sex, ethnicity and CMV serostatus were compiled together with the repertoire data. The study profiled the T cell repertoires of 666 subjects by immunosequencing and related them to cytomegalovirus serostatus. The study aimed to test whether cataloging public T cell receptors could reveal signatures of past pathogen exposure. Among the approximately 430 genotyped donors, around 81% belonged to the genetic ancestry cluster associated with self-reported Caucasian donors. The later analysis used no new phenotypic data to find candidate immune exposures, relying instead on TCR beta sequences and their occurrence across donors. The study combined high-throughput TCR immunosequencing, statistical association of individual TCRs with disease status, and machine learning to predict cytomegalovirus infection status. Typing coverage differed by locus: A, B, C, DRB1 and DQB1 were typed in roughly 620-640 donors, DQA1 in 500 to 550, DPA1 in around 610, and DPB1 in roughly 450. HLA typing included class I and class II loci at four-digit resolution. Among 300 to 500 genotyped donors of the cohort, an average of around 250,000 unique TCR beta nucleotide sequences was sequenced per donor, of which about 19% were non-productive. An early release that covered about 600 HLA-typed donors contained approximately 300 gigabases of sequencing data and 70 million to 100 million unique TCR sequences. To decide whether each TCR beta V gene segment behaved as functional or pseudogenic, an earlier analysis of approximately 590 of the donors relied on high-throughput TCR beta sequencing. A later analysis re-analyzed previously published TCR beta repertoires from about 600 donors and added high-resolution HLA genotyping to study TCR occurrence patterns. Broad study findings and their caveats: In an earlier analysis of some 640 of the donors, most TCR beta V segments were observed in productive rearrangements about 90% or about 30% of the time, broadly matching IMGT annotations. A cluster of highly shared sequence variants was judged likely to be a technical artifact of the sequencing pipeline. When HLA alleles, especially DR and DQ, strongly co-occurred, attributing TCR associations to individual alleles was difficult. In a later analysis, the rate of TCR association differed among HLA loci, with DRB1 alleles having the most associated TCRs and HLA-C alleles having the fewest. Because HLA typing was missing for some donors at each locus, association tests included only the typed subset. In vitro tests confirmed that a few of the cytomegalovirus-associated TCR beta chains recognize cytomegalovirus antigens. The study listed 164 TCR beta chains as associated with cytomegalovirus. Most TCR sequences were observed very rarely across donors, whereas some public TCRs were present in many individuals. Cytomegalovirus status was reported to be diagnosed by the classifier with high specificity and sensitivity in both the original and validation cohorts. Compared with the roughly 670-donor mean, donors in an Asian-associated ancestry cluster had fewer N-insertions in productive TCRs, according to a later genetic analysis. A later analysis found that HLA-associated TCR beta chains were more clonally expanded and had lower generation probabilities than equally common non-associated chains. Sequencing depth was assumed to be roughly uniform across donors in the presence/absence analyses, though that assumption may not hold. According to a later analysis, most CMV-associated TCR beta chains appeared to be HLA-restricted, and the HLA associations seemed to be driven largely by CMV exposure. This cohort had only TCR beta chains sequenced, and the lack of alpha or paired-chain data limited which features could be detected. The authors suggested that the approach could potentially be extended to other disease states and immunological phenotypes. Linkage disequilibrium might explain the correlated functional status among segregating V segments, but an unknown experimental factor could not be ruled out. V-gene and J-gene trimming of TCR beta chains was associated with a missense DCLRE1C variant in a later genetic analysis, and the association was replicated in an independent cohort. A further reported finding was that TCR beta sequences accurately predicted the HLA-A and HLA-B alleles for most subjects in the first cohort. Over 15 rarely observed V segments, including chromosome 9 orphons, were excluded from the earlier analysis of several hundred of the donors because counts were too low. CMV serostatus was the only immune exposure information available for the cohort. A later analysis reported that several top co-occurrence clusters appeared linked to parvovirus B19, influenza, CMV and Epstein-Barr virus. At a false discovery rate of 0.05, a later analysis linked fewer than 20,000 TCR beta sequences to specific HLA alleles. Some IMGT-functional V segments, including TRBV6-2 and TRBV6-3, could not be told apart with the 87-base-pair reads, so those segments were excluded.

Receptor amplification or capture employed the immunoSEQ multiplex PCR assay. For the multiplex PCR, a mixture combining 60 forward primers for TCR Vbeta segments and 13 reverse primers for TCR Jbeta segments was used. Amplification of the CDR3 region of rearranged TCR beta genes was performed with a multiplex PCR assay on genomic DNA. On the Illumina HiSeq System, the amplified TCR beta libraries were sequenced as 87-base-pair reads. The authors processed their data as follows. A later analysis counted about 76 million unique TCR beta chains across the roughly 700 repertoires, and 9.5 million to 11 million of these chains were shared by at least two donors. A nearest-neighbor algorithm error-corrected the raw reads and collapsed the reads into unique sequences, merging closely related sequences to remove PCR and sequencing errors. To assign V, D and J gene segments, CDR3 sequences were aligned to IMGT reference sequences. For a sequence to be retained, a match of at least six nucleotides was required to both a V gene segment and a J gene segment. A rearrangement counted as productive if the CDR3 had no stop codons and remained in frame with V and J, and every other rearrangement counted as non-productive. Following IMGT convention, CDR3 was defined as the stretch from the second conserved V-encoded cysteine up to the conserved J-encoded phenylalanine. Sequences without an unambiguous match to a single V gene segment were excluded from the earlier analysis of 450 to 650 of the donors. In an earlier analysis of around 600 of the donors, V segments were called functional above 56.7% productive rearrangements and were called segregating when the between-donor standard deviation exceeded 5%. A statistical classification framework was developed to diagnose cytomegalovirus status using the catalog of TCR beta chain sequences. In a later analysis, TCR nucleotide sequences were compared against IMGT/GENE-DB human TR gene sequences so that V and J genes could be assigned. The TCRdist pipeline was used in a later analysis to assign CDR3 sequences and most-parsimonious VDJ recombination scenarios. In a later analysis, each TCR beta chain was defined by its CDR3 amino acid sequence together with its V-gene family, and reads without a unique V-gene family were excluded. In a later analysis, some 600 highly shared, low-generation-probability nucleotide sequences were removed to address suspected cross-contamination and a sequencing artifact. For each public chain, a later analysis derived a clonal expansion index from normalized ranks of inferred template counts within each repertoire. Generation probabilities in a later analysis came from a VDJ recombination model fitted to out-of-frame rearrangements, and those results were checked against IGoR. A later analysis scored TCR-TCR, TCR-HLA and TCR-CMV co-occurrence with hypergeometric tests, applying a repertoire-size bias correction to TCR pairs. False discovery rates were estimated in a later analysis by permuting HLA or CMV assignments 20 times. In a later analysis, co-occurring TCRs were grouped using DBSCAN, with TCRdist sequence similarity added in when clustering inside HLA-allele-positive subsets. Repertoires with fewer than 30,000 or more than 120,000 public chains, plus five repertoires with anomalous nucleotide sharing, were excluded from co-occurrence clustering. As stored in TCRdb, this immuneACCESS dataset retains in-frame rearrangements with V and J assigned. A fraction of the clones does not appear; measured against another copy, unresolved V genes explain less than half of the discrepancy, and the remainder lacks a known reason. That table gives V, J and clone size, and the DNA gave D and trimming. This sample gives about 170,000 clones in total; around 83% of them show up just once. Together, the top ten hold around 2.1% of the sample.

This clone was detected only once. No cognate antigen has been identified for it. Base quality data are lacking; no much larger clone is found one base away. Including the terminal cysteine and phenylalanine, the CDR3 comprises 12 residues. Left in the record is the CDR3 DNA by itself, 36 bases read in frame from the first base. Per the germline V gene, SGHRS is the CDR1 and YFSETQ is the CDR2. V loses 4 bases, J loses 7 bases, and the germline ends lie 8 bases apart. The cohort was made up of around 720 healthy bone marrow donors. At the time of sampling, all cohort members were nominally healthy, though unrecorded immune exposures were likely present. The donor tested CMV seropositive and was one of the 289 seropositive cohort members. Each donor provided a peripheral blood sample, and peripheral blood mononuclear cells were used for TCR beta sequencing. Genomic DNA extraction from the blood cell samples was performed with the Qiagen DNeasy Blood Extraction Kit.

This clonotype was sampled from a man between 18 and 29 years old in good health and CMV-seropositive. Sequencing was carried out using PBMCs. The chain joins TRBV5-1 to TRBJ2-2; possibly the D gene is TRBD1, per 5 matching bases. Read as DNA, the sequence is TGCGCCAGCAGCGTCAGGGACGGGGAGCTGTTTTTT. Its translation is CASSVRDGELFF. With the portions outside the CDR3 filled from the reference TRBV5-1 and TRBJ2-2 genes, the complete variable region becomes KAGVTQTPRYLIKTRGQQVTLSCSPISGHRSVSWYQQTPGQGLQFLFEYFSETQRNKGNFPGRFSGRQFSNSRSEMNVSTLELGDSALYLCASSVRDGELFFGEGSRLTVL.